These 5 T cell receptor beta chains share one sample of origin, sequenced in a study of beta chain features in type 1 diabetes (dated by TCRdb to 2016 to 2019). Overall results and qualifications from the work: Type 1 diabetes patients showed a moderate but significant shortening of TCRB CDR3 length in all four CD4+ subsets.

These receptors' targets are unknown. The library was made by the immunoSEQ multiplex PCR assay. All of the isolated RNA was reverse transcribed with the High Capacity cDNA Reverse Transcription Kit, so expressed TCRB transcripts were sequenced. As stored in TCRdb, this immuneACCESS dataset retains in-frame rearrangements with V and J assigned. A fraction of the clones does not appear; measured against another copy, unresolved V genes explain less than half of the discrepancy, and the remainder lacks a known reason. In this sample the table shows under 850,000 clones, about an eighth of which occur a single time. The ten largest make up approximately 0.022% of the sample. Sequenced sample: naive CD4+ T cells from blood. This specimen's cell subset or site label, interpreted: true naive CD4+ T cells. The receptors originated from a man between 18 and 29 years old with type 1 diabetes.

In nucleotides, the CDR3 is TGCGCCAGCAGCCAAGAGCAGGGTTTGGCCACTGAAGCTTTCTTT. Encoded protein: CASSQEQGLATEAFF. The chain carries TRBV4-1 and TRBJ1-1; possibly TRBD1 for D (5 bases). The CDR3 spans 15 residues. The germline V gene encodes CDR1 MGHRA and CDR2 YSYEKL. Trimming stripped 0 bases from V and 4 bases from J, with 12 bases between.

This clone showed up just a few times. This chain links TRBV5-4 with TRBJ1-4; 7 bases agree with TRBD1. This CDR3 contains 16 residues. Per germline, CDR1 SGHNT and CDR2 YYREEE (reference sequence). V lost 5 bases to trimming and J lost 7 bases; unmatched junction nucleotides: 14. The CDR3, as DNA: TGTGCCAGCAGTCCGACCCGGGAACAGGGGAGTGAAAAACTGTTTTTT. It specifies CASSPTREQGSEKLFF.

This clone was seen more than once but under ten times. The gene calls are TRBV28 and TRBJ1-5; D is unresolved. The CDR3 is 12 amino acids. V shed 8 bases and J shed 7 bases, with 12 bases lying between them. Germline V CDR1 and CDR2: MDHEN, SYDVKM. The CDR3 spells CASLSGSQPQHF. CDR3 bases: TGTGCCAGCCTCAGCGGTAGCCAGCCCCAGCATTTT.

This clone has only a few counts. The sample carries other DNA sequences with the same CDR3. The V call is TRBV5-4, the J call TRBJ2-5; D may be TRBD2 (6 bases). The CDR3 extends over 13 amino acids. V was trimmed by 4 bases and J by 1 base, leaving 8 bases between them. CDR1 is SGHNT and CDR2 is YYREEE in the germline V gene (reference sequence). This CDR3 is CASSRDSQETQYF. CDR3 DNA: TGTGCCAGCAGCCGGGACTCCCAAGAGACCCAGTACTTC.

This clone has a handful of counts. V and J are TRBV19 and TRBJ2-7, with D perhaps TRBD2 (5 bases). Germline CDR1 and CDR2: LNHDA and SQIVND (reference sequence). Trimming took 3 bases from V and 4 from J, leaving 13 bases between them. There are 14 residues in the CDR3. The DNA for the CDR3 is TGTGCCAGTAGTATCCTAGCCAGTAATTACGAGCAGTACTTC. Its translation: CASSILASNYEQYF.